This T cell receptor (beta chain) was identified during a study of blood T cell repertoires in COVID-19. Across the whole study: Whether acute or convalescent, the COVID-19 samples came from the United States, Italy and Spain. Sources were T cells, B-cell-depleted T cells, or PBMCs; the material itself was cDNA or gDNA.

Source study methods: Reference gene primer amplification yielded estimated nucleated cell counts. Generated by immunoSEQ multiplex PCR, the TCRdb table keeps only in-frame clones and is missing some. From that table come the V and J calls and clone size; the DNA was used to work out D and trimming. Counted here are 280,000 or so clones, around 86% occurring once; the ten biggest clones make up about an eighth. The germline V gene has CDR1 LGHNA and CDR2 YSLEER. The CDR3 consists of 20 residues. The junction had 11 bases not matched to a gene; V was cut back by 0 bases and J by 1 base. The chain joins TRBV4-3 to TRBJ1-4; 10 bases map to TRBD1. This receptor was taken from a human donor in a cohort sampled during active COVID-19. The specimen was peripheral blood. CDR3 amino acids: CASSQDWPGQGFGTNEKLFF. The CDR3 coding sequence is TGCGCCAGCAGCCAAGATTGGCCGGGACAGGGGTTTGGAACTAATGAAAAACTGTTTTTT.